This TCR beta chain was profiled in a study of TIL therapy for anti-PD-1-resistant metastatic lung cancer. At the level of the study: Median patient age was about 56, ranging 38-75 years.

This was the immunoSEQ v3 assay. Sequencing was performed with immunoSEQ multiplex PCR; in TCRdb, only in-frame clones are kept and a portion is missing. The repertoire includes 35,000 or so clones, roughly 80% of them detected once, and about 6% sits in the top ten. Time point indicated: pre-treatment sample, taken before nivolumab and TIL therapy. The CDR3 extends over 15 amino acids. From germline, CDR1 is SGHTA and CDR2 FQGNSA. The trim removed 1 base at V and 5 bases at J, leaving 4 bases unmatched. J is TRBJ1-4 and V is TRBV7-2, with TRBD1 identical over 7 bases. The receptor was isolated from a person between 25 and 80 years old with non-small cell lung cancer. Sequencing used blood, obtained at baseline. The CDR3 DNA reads TGTGCCAGCAGCTTAGGAGGGACAGAGAATGAAAAACTGTTTTTT. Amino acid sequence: CASSLGGTENEKLFF. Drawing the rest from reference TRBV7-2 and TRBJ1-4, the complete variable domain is GAGVSQSPSNKVTEKGKDVELRCDPISGHTALYWYRQSLGQGLEFLIYFQGNSAPDKSGLPSDRFSAERTGGSVSTLTIQRTQQEDSAVYLCASSLGGTENEKLFFGSGTQLSVL.